These T cell receptor beta chains were read from a single sample in a study of OX40 agonist ivuxolimab in advanced cancers. Sequencing used immunoSEQ multiplex PCR; TCRdb keeps in-frame clones, though not all of them. This sample has tens of thousands of clones, with 85% to 90% found just once. The input for sequencing was CD4+ or CD8+ T cells sorted from blood, taken in a trial of the OX40 agonist ivuxolimab. Every receptor here comes from an adult with an advanced solid tumor such as melanoma, head and neck, liver or kidney cancer. CDR3s include the opening cysteine and the closing phenylalanine or tryptophan. D genes are given only for firm matches.

CDR3: CASSLSRIRQPQHF; V: TRBV7-8; D: NA; J: TRBJ1-5
CDR3: CASSLAGFLQETQYF; V: TRBV28; D: NA; J: TRBJ2-5
CDR3: CAISERIGISNQPQHF; V: TRBV10-3; D: NA; J: TRBJ1-5
CDR3: CASSLEISGSPLHF; V: TRBV7-2; D: NA; J: TRBJ1-6
CDR3: CASSQVPQATTEAFF; V: TRBV4-3; D: NA; J: TRBJ1-1
CDR3: CASSLEGSTGANVLTF; V: TRBV7-2; D: NA; J: TRBJ2-6
CDR3: CASSSLPPFGGAQETQYF; V: TRBV27; D: NA; J: TRBJ2-5
CDR3: CASSFGQFGLQDEQFF; V: TRBV7-2; D: NA; J: TRBJ2-1
CDR3: CASSSIQEYGYTF; V: TRBV28; D: NA; J: TRBJ1-2
CDR3: CASSRMAGFYNEQFF; V: TRBV5-8; D: NA; J: TRBJ2-1
CDR3: CAWKPQGYNSPLHF; V: TRBV30; D: NA; J: TRBJ1-6
CDR3: CASSQEGRSSYEQYF; V: TRBV4-3; D: NA; J: TRBJ2-7
CDR3: CASSLGVRGGTEAFF; V: TRBV5-4; D: NA; J: TRBJ1-1
CDR3: CASSTGFGAYEQYF; V: TRBV28; D: NA; J: TRBJ2-7
CDR3: CASSRDVSGGDTQYF; V: TRBV7-2; D: NA; J: TRBJ2-3
CDR3: CSEKSYNEQFF; V: TRBV29-1; D: NA; J: TRBJ2-1
CDR3: CAWSIGQGAPGGLFF; V: TRBV30; D: TRBD1; J: TRBJ1-4
CDR3: CASSYRGLTGELFF; V: TRBV28; D: TRBD1; J: TRBJ2-2
CDR3: CASSPIENEKLFF; V: TRBV18; D: NA; J: TRBJ1-4
CDR3: CAAGGIRGYTF; V: TRBV28; D: NA; J: TRBJ1-2
CDR3: CATSDMRGSRRQETQYF; V: TRBV15; D: NA; J: TRBJ2-5
CDR3: CASSLDGADTQYF; V: TRBV7-2; D: NA; J: TRBJ2-3
CDR3: CASSVETGTLFF; V: TRBV9; D: NA; J: TRBJ2-1
CDR3: CASSEALKQDTQYF; V: TRBV6-1; D: NA; J: TRBJ2-3
CDR3: CASSVSQGSTDTQYF; V: TRBV9; D: NA; J: TRBJ2-3
CDR3: CASSSRDLPNSPLHF; V: TRBV28; D: NA; J: TRBJ1-6
CDR3: CASSDPDLPRDRDDNYGYTF; V: TRBV6-4; D: TRBD1; J: TRBJ1-2
CDR3: CASSLEGGKENIQYF; V: TRBV7-2; D: NA; J: TRBJ2-4
CDR3: CASSVGQNNSPLHF; V: TRBV19; D: TRBD1; J: TRBJ1-6
CDR3: CASSASGGTFSYEQYF; V: TRBV7-9; D: TRBD2; J: TRBJ2-7
CDR3: CASSFYISALNQPQHF; V: TRBV28; D: NA; J: TRBJ1-5
CDR3: CASSQEGENEQYF; V: TRBV4-3; D: NA; J: TRBJ2-7
CDR3: CASSRGLAVQETQYF; V: TRBV25-1; D: TRBD2; J: TRBJ2-5
CDR3: CASEVGRGTNEKLFF; V: TRBV2; D: NA; J: TRBJ1-4
CDR3: CATSNGGRANTGELFF; V: TRBV15; D: NA; J: TRBJ2-2
CDR3: CASNRDRPATLYGYTF; V: TRBV7-2; D: NA; J: TRBJ1-2
CDR3: CASSFMEESLEAFF; V: TRBV7-9; D: NA; J: TRBJ1-1
CDR3: CASTEQGASYNEQFF; V: TRBV25-1; D: TRBD1; J: TRBJ2-1
CDR3: CAIGDRDGTYEQYF; V: TRBV10-3; D: TRBD1; J: TRBJ2-7